Listed here are 24 T cell receptor beta chains from one sample, sequenced in a study of blood T cell repertoires in COVID-19 (dated by TCRdb to the early 2020s). The protocol used for the library was the immunoSEQ multiplex PCR assay. TCRdb obtained this table from immuneACCESS and retained in-frame rearrangements with V and J assigned. These tables miss some clones; where compared with another copy, unresolved V genes account for less than half of the shortfall, and the remainder is unexplained. This sample is represented by about 190,000 clones; over 75% of them were singletons. The ten top clones hold approximately 26% of the sample. Sequenced sample: peripheral blood. The origin of the receptors is a woman aged 65 to 85 with acute or convalescent COVID-19.

The rearrangement uses TRBV20-1 and TRBJ2-1; D is perhaps TRBD2 (6 bases). The germline V gene encodes CDR1 DFQATT and CDR2 SNEGSKA (reference sequence). With 3 bases removed from V and 7 bases from J, the gap between germline ends came to 16 bases. The CDR3 has 14 amino acids. This CDR3 is CSASLADLRNEQFF. Here the CDR3 DNA reads TGCAGTGCTAGTTTAGCGGACCTGAGGAATGAGCAGTTCTTC.

The table lists this clone with a count of one. CDR3 region: CASREQGSVSDTQYF. The DNA for the CDR3 is TGTGCCAGCAGGGAACAGGGGAGTGTGTCAGATACGCAGTATTTT. V and J are TRBV2 and TRBJ2-3, with 7 bases aligning to TRBD1. Germline CDR1 and CDR2: SNHLY and FYNNEI. J was trimmed by 4 bases and V by 6 bases; bases with no gene match: 10. The CDR3 loop spans 15 amino acids.

The chain employs TRBV6-5 and TRBJ1-5; no clear D. Germline CDR1 reads MNHEY; CDR2 reads SVGAGI. This CDR3 has 12 residues. Trimming stripped 2 bases from V and 5 bases from J, with 4 bases between. The CDR3 DNA reads as TGTGCCAGCAGTTACCCCTATCAGCCCCAGCATTTT. Translated, it gives CASSYPYQPQHF.

This clone was detected a few times. The V and J genes are TRBV9 and TRBJ2-1; perhaps TRBD2 as D (6 bases). Trimming took off 4 bases at V and 9 bases at J, with 17 bases between the two ends. The CDR3 spans 14 residues. Per the germline V gene, CDR1 is SGDLS and CDR2 is YYNGEE. Written as DNA, the CDR3 is TGTGCCAGCAGCCCGGCCCTGGGGGGAGGTGAGCAGTTCTTC. Its protein is CASSPALGGGEQFF.

V is TRBV6-1 and J is TRBJ1-5; a weak D match, TRBD1 (6 bases). Deletions cut 4 bases from V and 0 bases from J, with 19 bases between. This CDR3 has 18 residues. Germline loops: CDR1 MNHNS, CDR2 SASEGT. CDR3 protein: CASSADNSGTRSNQPQHF. The CDR3 region has the DNA TGTGCCAGCAGTGCCGATAATTCCGGGACACGTAGCAATCAGCCCCAGCATTTT.

This clone has a single count. CDR3 sequence: CASSLGTSGRPDTQYF. CDR3 sequence (DNA): TGCGCCAGCAGCCTCGGGACTAGCGGGAGGCCAGATACGCAGTATTTT. The V and J genes are TRBV5-1 and TRBJ2-3; 15 nucleotides match TRBD2. CDR3 length: 16 amino acids. V was pared by 4 bases and J by 4 bases, with 4 bases of the junction left unmatched. Germline V CDR1 and CDR2: SGHRS, YFSETQ.

This clone was seen at least ten times. This chain links TRBV27 with TRBJ2-1, with TRBD2 identical over 7 bases. The CDR3 consists of 16 residues. In germline, CDR1 is MNHEY, CDR2 SMNVEV (reference sequence). V shed 8 bases and J 8 bases; nucleotides not matched to a gene: 18. CDR3 residues: CASGPISGGRADEQFF. The CDR3 bases are TGTGCCAGCGGTCCCATTAGCGGAGGGAGGGCCGATGAGCAGTTCTTC.

This chain uses TRBV19 with TRBJ2-3; D possibly corresponds to TRBD1 (5 bases). Trimming removed 6 bases at V and 0 bases at J, with 13 bases between. The CDR3 is made up of 15 amino acids. Germline V gives CDR1 LNHDA, CDR2 SQIVND (reference sequence). Here the CDR3 reads CASSTRTSSTDTQYF. As DNA, the CDR3 is TGTGCCAGTAGCACCCGGACAAGCAGCACAGATACGCAGTATTTT. The complete variable domain, with remaining parts taken from reference TRBV19 and TRBJ2-3, reads DGGITQSPKYLFRKEGQNVTLSCEQNLNHDAMYWYRQDPGQGLRLIYYSQIVNDFQKGDIAEGYSVSREKKESFPLTVTSAQKNPTAFYLCASSTRTSSTDTQYFGPGTRLTVL.

The J gene is TRBJ2-1, the V gene TRBV27; 11 bases fit TRBD2. The ends lost 6 bases at V and 5 bases at J; junction bases unmatched: 6. This CDR3 has 15 residues. Germline V gene lookup returns CDR1 MNHEY and CDR2 SMNVEV (reference sequence). In nucleotides, the CDR3 is TGTGCCAGCAGCCCTAGCGGGAGGCCTAACAATGAGCAGTTCTTC. Residues: CASSPSGRPNNEQFF.

The chain combines TRBV9 with TRBJ1-2; maybe TRBD1 (5 bases). The V gene's germline CDR1 is SGDLS and CDR2 YYNGEE. The CDR3 covers 13 residues. Trimming took off 4 bases at V and 4 bases at J, with 11 bases between the two ends. CDR3 nucleotides: TGTGCCAGCAGCCCCCGACAGAGCTATGGCTACACCTTC. It yields the protein CASSPRQSYGYTF.

This sequence joins TRBV2 and TRBJ2-2; possible D gene TRBD2, 7 bases. The V gene lost 4 bases and the J gene lost 6 bases, with 9 bases spanning the gap. This CDR3 has 13 residues. Looked up from germline, CDR1 is SNHLY and CDR2 is FYNNEI. For the CDR3, the DNA is TGTGCCAGCAGTGCCGGGGGGCCCGGGGAGCTGTTTTTT. Translation: CASSAGGPGELFF.

For this clone: Other nucleotide sequences in the sample specify the same CDR3. This rearrangement joins TRBV4-2 to TRBJ1-2; no definite D call. The CDR3 contains 14 residues. Germline CDR1 reads LGHNA; CDR2 reads YNFKEQ. The V gene lost 0 bases and the J gene lost 4 bases, with 9 bases spanning the gap. Written as DNA, the CDR3 is TGTGCCAGCAGCCAAGAATCCAGCGGCTATGGCTACACCTTC. Translation: CASSQESSGYGYTF.

The J gene is TRBJ2-3, the V gene TRBV28; 10 bases are a match to TRBD2. The CDR3 loop spans 16 amino acids. V shed 5 bases and J 3 bases; nucleotides not matched to a gene: 8. Germline CDR1 is MDHEN and CDR2 is SYDVKM. DNA of the CDR3: TGTGCCAGCAGTCAACCGGGACTAGCGAGGACAGATACGCAGTATTTT. Amino acid sequence: CASSQPGLARTDTQYF.

The chain couples TRBV5-1 to TRBJ1-1; 9 bases fit TRBD1. Germline lookup yields CDR1 SGHRS and CDR2 YFSETQ. The CDR3 has 14 amino acids. The junction had 6 bases not matched to a gene; V was cut back by 6 bases and J by 3 bases. The DNA for the CDR3 is TGCGCCAGCACTACGGGACAGGGACACACTGAAGCTTTCTTT. This translates into CASTTGQGHTEAFF.

This chain joins TRBV4-1 and TRBJ2-7; 10 bases align to TRBD2. The CDR3 has 16 amino acids. The germline V gene encodes CDR1 MGHRA and CDR2 YSYEKL. V lost 0 bases, J lost 7 bases, and 9 bases stayed unmatched. This CDR3 is CASSQDLLAGAREQYF. CDR3 in DNA: TGCGCCAGCAGCCAAGATCTTCTAGCGGGAGCTAGGGAGCAGTACTTC.

This clone turned up a few times. The chain joins TRBV5-6 to TRBJ2-2; 7 bases are a match to TRBD1. This CDR3 spans 14 amino acids. V dropped 4 bases and J dropped 5; count of bases not matched to a gene: 5. CDR1 is SGHDT and CDR2 is YYEEEE in the germline V gene. The CDR3 region has the DNA TGTGCCAGCAGCCCGGGACAGTCTACCGGGGAGCTGTTTTTT. Protein sequence: CASSPGQSTGELFF.

This chain links TRBV7-9 with TRBJ1-4; perhaps TRBD1 as D (6 bases). Per the germline V gene, CDR1 is SEHNR and CDR2 is FQNEAQ (reference sequence). The CDR3 length is 15 residues. V lost 5 bases, J lost 5 bases, and 15 bases lay in between. CDR3 sequence (DNA): TGTGCCAGCAGCGCCGGACAGCTAGTAAATGAAAAACTGTTTTTT. It codes for CASSAGQLVNEKLFF.

This clone came up a few times. Germline is not matched at one junction end, which may reflect a read error. The gene calls are TRBV5-1 and TRBJ2-1; 13 nucleotides line up with TRBD2. CDR3 length equals 13 residues. CDR1 and CDR2 (germline): SGHRS, YFSETQ. The CDR3 coding sequence is TGCGCCAGCAGCACCGGCCAACTAGCGGGAGGGATCTTC. Translated: CASSTGQLAGGIF.

This chain uses TRBV5-1 with TRBJ2-3; 9 nucleotides match TRBD1. Germline V gives CDR1 SGHRS, CDR2 YFSETQ. The V gene end was trimmed by 2 bases and the J gene end by 0 bases; junction bases not matched to a gene: 7. The CDR3 covers 17 residues. CDR3 loop: CASSFATGTGSTDTQYF. In DNA, the CDR3 is TGCGCCAGCAGCTTCGCCACCGGGACAGGGAGCACAGATACGCAGTATTTT.

This chain connects TRBV7-2 to TRBJ1-4; possibly TRBD1 for D (6 bases). CDR1 is SGHTA and CDR2 is FQGNSA in the germline V gene. This CDR3 has 17 residues. The ends were cut back, 4 bases at V and 6 bases at J, with 21 bases in the middle. The DNA for the CDR3 is TGTGCCAGCAGCTCTTCATGGGGTGGGCAGGGGTATGAAAAACTGTTTTTT. Amino acids: CASSSSWGGQGYEKLFF.

The gene calls are TRBV12-5 and TRBJ2-1; 11 nucleotides align to TRBD2. V was pared by 0 bases and J by 1 base, with 14 bases of the junction left unmatched. This CDR3 is built from 21 residues. Looked up from germline, CDR1 is LGHNT and CDR2 is FRNRAP. The CDR3 DNA reads as TGTGCTAGTGGTTTGGTCGAATTGTGGCTAGCGGGAGGTCTGTCCTACAATGAGCAGTTCTTC. It yields the protein CASGLVELWLAGGLSYNEQFF.

In this sample, this clone turned up many times. Distinct nucleotide sequences in the sample also encode this CDR3. The CDR3 nucleotides are TGTGCCAGCAGCCCCGGACAGGGGGTACACACTGAAGCTTTCTTT. It translates to CASSPGQGVHTEAFF. V usage is TRBV7-9 and J usage is TRBJ1-1; 10 bases align to TRBD1. V was pared by 5 bases and J by 3 bases, with 6 bases of the junction left unmatched. The CDR3 consists of 15 residues. CDR1 SEHNR and CDR2 FQNEAQ come from the germline V gene (reference sequence).

The gene calls are TRBV3-1 (or the pseudogene TRBV3-2) and TRBJ1-3; D possibly corresponds to TRBD1 (5 bases). This CDR3 comprises 14 residues. Trimming stripped 4 bases from V and 4 bases from J, with 11 bases between. CDR1 and CDR2 (germline): LGHDT, YNNKEL (reference sequence). The CDR3 spells CASSRGGAGNTIYF. CDR3 nucleotides: TGTGCCAGCAGCCGAGGCGGGGCCGGAAACACCATATATTTT.

The CDR3 nucleotides are TGTGCCTGGAGTAGAGGAGATACGCAGTATTTT. This encodes CAWSRGDTQYF. The V and J genes are TRBV30 and TRBJ2-3; D unresolved. The CDR3 has 11 amino acids. Germline V CDR1 and CDR2: GTSNPN, SVGIG (reference sequence). The germline V and J ends were trimmed by 2 bases and 5 bases, with 5 bases remaining between them.